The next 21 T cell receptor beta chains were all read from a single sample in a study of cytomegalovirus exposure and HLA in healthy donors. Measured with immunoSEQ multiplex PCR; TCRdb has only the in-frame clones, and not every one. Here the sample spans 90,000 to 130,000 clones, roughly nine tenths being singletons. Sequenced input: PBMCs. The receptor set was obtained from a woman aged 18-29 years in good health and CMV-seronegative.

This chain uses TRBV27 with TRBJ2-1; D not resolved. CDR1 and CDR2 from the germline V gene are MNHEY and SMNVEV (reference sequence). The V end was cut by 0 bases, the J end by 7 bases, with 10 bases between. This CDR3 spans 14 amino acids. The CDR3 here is CASSLSLARNEQFF. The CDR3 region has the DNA TGTGCCAGCAGTTTATCGCTTGCTAGGAATGAGCAGTTCTTC.

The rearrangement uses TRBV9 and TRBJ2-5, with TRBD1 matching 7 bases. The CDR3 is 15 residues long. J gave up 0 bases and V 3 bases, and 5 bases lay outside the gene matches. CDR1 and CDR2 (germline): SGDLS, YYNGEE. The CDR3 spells CASSARDRYQETQYF. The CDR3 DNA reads TGTGCCAGCAGCGCCCGGGACAGATACCAAGAGACCCAGTACTTC.

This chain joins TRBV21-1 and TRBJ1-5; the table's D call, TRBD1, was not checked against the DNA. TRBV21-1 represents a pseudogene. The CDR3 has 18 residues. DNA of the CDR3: TGTGCCAGCAGCAAAGAGGGGTGGGGTTTGGGCCTCAATCAGCCCCAGCATTTT. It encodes CASSKEGWGLGLNQPQHF.

The chain's CDR3 is CASSLAGHQNEKLFF. The CDR3 DNA follows: TGTGCCAGCAGCTTAGCGGGACACCAGAATGAAAAACTGTTTTTT. J is TRBJ1-4 and V is TRBV7-9, with a weak D call TRBD1 (6 bases). Germline loops: CDR1 SEHNR, CDR2 FQNEAQ (reference sequence). V was clipped by 0 bases and J by 5 bases, with 10 bases between them. This CDR3 spans 15 amino acids.

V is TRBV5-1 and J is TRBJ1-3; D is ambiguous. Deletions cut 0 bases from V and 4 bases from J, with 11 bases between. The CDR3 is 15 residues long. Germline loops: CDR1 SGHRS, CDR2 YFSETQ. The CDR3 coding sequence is TGCGCCAGCAGCTTGGACAGCTCCACGGGAAACACCATATATTTT. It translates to CASSLDSSTGNTIYF.

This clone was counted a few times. CDR3: CASSLGAGQGNQPQHF. In DNA form, the CDR3 reads TGTGCCAGCAGCTTAGGTGCGGGACAGGGCAATCAGCCCCAGCATTTT. V and J are TRBV7-9 and TRBJ1-5; 8 nucleotides agree with TRBD1. The CDR3 loop spans 16 amino acids. Germline V gives CDR1 SEHNR, CDR2 FQNEAQ (reference sequence). Trimming at V came to 1 base and at J to 2 bases, leaving 4 bases not matched to a gene. Together with reference TRBV7-9 and TRBJ1-5, the CDR3 gives the full variable domain: DTGVSQNPRHKITKRGQNVTFRCDPISEHNRLYWYRQTLGQGPEFLTYFQNEAQLEKSRLLSDRFSAERPKGSFSTLEIQRTEQGDSAMYLCASSLGAGQGNQPQHFGDGTRLSIL.

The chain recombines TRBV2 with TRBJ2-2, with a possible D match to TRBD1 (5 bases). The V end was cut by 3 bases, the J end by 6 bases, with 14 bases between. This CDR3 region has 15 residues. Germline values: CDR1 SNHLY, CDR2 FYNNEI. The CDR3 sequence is CASSDSQGGAGELFF. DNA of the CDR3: TGTGCCAGCAGTGATAGCCAGGGTGGGGCCGGGGAGCTGTTTTTT. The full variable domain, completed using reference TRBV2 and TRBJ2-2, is EPEVTQTPSHQVTQMGQEVILRCVPISNHLYFYWYRQILGQKVEFLVSFYNNEISEKSEIFDDQFSVERPDGSNFTLKIRSTKLEDSAMYFCASSDSQGGAGELFFGEGSRLTVL.

CDR3 loop: CASSGVGRGHTEAFF. In nucleotides, the CDR3 is TGTGCCAGCAGTGGAGTCGGCAGGGGGCACACTGAAGCTTTCTTT. The chain combines TRBV6-1 with TRBJ1-1, with 8 positions matching TRBD1. CDR3 length: 15 residues. The V gene's germline CDR1 is MNHNS and CDR2 SASEGT. The V and J ends lost 4 bases and 3 bases, in that order; junction bases with no gene match: 7.

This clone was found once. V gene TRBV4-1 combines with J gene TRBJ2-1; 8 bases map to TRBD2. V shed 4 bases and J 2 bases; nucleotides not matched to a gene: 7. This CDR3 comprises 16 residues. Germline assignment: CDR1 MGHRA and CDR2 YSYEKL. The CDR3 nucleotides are TGCGCCAGCAGCCCCGCTAGCGGGCAAACCTACAATGAGCAGTTCTTC. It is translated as CASSPASGQTYNEQFF.

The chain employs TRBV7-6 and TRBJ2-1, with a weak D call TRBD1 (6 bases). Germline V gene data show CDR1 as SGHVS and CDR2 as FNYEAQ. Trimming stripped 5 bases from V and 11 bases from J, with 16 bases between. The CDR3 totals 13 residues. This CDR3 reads CASSRRTQGQQFF. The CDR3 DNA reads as TGTGCCAGCAGCCGGCGTACACAGGGCCAGCAGTTCTTC.

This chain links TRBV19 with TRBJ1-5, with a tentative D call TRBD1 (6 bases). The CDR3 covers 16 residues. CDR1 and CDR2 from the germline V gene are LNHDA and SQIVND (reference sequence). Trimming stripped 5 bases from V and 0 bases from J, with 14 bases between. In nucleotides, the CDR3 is TGTGCCAGTAGTTTAAGACAGGTTAATAGCAATCAGCCCCAGCATTTT. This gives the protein CASSLRQVNSNQPQHF.

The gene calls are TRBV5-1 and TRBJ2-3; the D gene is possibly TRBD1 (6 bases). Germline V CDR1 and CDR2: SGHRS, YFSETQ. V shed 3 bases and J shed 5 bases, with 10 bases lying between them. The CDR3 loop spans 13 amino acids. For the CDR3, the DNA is TGCGCCAGCAGCTCGAACAGGGAAGATACGCAGTATTTT. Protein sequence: CASSSNREDTQYF.

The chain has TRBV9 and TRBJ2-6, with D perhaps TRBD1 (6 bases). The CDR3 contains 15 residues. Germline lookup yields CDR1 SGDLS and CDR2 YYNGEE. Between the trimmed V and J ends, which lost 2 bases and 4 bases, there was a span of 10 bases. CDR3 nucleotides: TGTGCCAGCAGCGTGGCAGGGGCCGGGGCCAACGTCCTGACTTTC. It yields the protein CASSVAGAGANVLTF. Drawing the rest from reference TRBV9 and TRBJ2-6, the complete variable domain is DSGVTQTPKHLITATGQRVTLRCSPRSGDLSVYWYQQSLDQGLQFLIQYYNGEERAKGNILERFSAQQFPDLHSELNLSSLELGDSALYFCASSVAGAGANVLTFGAGSRLTVL.

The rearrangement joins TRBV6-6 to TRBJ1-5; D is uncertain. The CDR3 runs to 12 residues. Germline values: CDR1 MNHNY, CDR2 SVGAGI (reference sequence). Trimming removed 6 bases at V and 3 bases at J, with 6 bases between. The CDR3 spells CASRSPNQPQHF. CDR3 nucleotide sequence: TGTGCCAGCAGATCTCCCAATCAGCCCCAGCATTTT.

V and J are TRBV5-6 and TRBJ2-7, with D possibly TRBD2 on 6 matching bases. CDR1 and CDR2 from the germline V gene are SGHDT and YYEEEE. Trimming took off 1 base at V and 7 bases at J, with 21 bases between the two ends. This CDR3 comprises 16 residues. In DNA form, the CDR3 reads TGTGCCAGCAGCTTGCTTTTAACTAGCAAGCCCGTAGAGCAGTACTTC. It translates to CASSLLLTSKPVEQYF.

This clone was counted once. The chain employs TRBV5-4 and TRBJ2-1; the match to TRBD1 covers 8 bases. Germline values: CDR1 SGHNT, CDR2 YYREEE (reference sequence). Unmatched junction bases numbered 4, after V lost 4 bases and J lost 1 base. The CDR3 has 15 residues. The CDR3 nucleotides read TGTGCCAGCAGCCCGACAGGGGATTCCTACAATGAGCAGTTCTTC. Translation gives CASSPTGDSYNEQFF.

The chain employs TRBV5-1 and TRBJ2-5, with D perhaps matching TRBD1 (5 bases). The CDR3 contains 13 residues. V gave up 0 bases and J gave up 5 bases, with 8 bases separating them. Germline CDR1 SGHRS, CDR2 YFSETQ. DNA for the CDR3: TGCGCCAGCAGCTTGGAAGGACACGAGACCCAGTACTTC. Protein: CASSLEGHETQYF.

Here the CDR3 reads CASSFRGSVRETQYF. The CDR3 nucleotides are TGTGCCAGCAGCTTCCGGGGGTCAGTACGGGAGACCCAGTACTTC. The genes are TRBV9 and TRBJ2-5, with a weak D call TRBD2 (6 bases). This CDR3 is built from 15 residues. Germline CDR1 SGDLS, CDR2 YYNGEE. The V end was cut by 4 bases, the J end by 5 bases, with 18 bases between.

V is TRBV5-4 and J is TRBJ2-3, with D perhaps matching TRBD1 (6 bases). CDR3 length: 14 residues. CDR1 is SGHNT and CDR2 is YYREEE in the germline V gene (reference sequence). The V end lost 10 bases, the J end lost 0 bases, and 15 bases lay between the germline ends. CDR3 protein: CAARGHASTDTQYF. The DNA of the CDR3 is TGTGCCGCAAGGGGACACGCTAGCACAGATACGCAGTATTTT.

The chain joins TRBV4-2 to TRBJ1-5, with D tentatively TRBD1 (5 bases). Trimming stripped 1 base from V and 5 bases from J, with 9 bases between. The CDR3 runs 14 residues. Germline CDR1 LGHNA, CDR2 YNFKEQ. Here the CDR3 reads CASSQVTGDQPQHF. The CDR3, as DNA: TGTGCCAGCAGCCAAGTTACGGGGGATCAGCCCCAGCATTTT.

The CDR3 protein is CASTESMANEKLFF. The CDR3 bases are TGTGCCAGCACCGAATCGATGGCAAATGAAAAACTGTTTTTT. V is TRBV6-1 and J is TRBJ1-4; no reliable D call. The V end lost 7 bases, the J end lost 5 bases, and 14 bases lay between the germline ends. This CDR3 comprises 14 residues. CDR1 MNHNS and CDR2 SASEGT come from the germline V gene.